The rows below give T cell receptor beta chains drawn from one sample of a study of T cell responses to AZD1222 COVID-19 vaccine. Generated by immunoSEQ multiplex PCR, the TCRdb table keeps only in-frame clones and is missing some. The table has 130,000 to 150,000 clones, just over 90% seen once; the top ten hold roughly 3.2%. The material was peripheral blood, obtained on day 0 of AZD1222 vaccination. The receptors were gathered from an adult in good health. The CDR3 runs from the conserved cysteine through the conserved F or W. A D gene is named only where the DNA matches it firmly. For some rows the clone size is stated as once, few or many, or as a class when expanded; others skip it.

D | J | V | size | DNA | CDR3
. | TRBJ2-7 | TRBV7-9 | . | TGTGCCAGCACCCCACCGAACAGGTCCTACGAGCAGTACTTC | CASTPPNRSYEQYF
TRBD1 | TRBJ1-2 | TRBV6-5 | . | TGTGCCAGCAATCCCCGGGACAGGGTGAACACCTTC | CASNPRDRVNTF
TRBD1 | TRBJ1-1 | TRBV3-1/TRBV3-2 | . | TGTGCCAGCAGCCAACCCCCCGGACAGGGCCCCCCCCGGGGGGGAGCTTTCTTT | CASSQPPGQGPPRGGAFF
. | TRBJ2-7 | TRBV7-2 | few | TGTGCCAGCAGCTTAGTGCCAGAGCGGGCCTACGAGCAGTACTTC | CASSLVPERAYEQYF
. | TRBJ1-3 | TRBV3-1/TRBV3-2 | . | TGTGCCAGCAGCCAAGAGAGCTCTGGAAACACCATATATTTT | CASSQESSGNTIYF
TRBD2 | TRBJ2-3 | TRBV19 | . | TGTGCCAGTAGTTACTCCGCGGGGGGGACAGATACGCAGTATTTT | CASSYSAGGTDTQYF
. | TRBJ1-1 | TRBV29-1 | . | TGCAGCGCCTCCAGGGCCCGGAACACTGAAGCTTTCTTT | CSASRARNTEAFF
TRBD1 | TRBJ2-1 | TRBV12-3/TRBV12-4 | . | TGTGCCAGCAGTCTTACAGGGGGTAATGAGCAGTTCTTC | CASSLTGGNEQFF
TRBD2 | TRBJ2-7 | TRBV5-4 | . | TGTGCCAGCAGCTTGTCACTAGCGGGGTCCTACGAGCAGTACTTC | CASSLSLAGSYEQYF
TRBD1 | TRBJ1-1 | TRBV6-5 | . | TGTGCCAGCAGGCTCGGACAGGGAAACACTGAAGCTTTCTTT | CASRLGQGNTEAFF
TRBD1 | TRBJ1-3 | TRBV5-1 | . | TGCGCCAGCAGCTTGGGACAGGGCGGTCTAAACACCATATATTTT | CASSLGQGGLNTIYF
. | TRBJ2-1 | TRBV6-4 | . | TGTGCCAGCAGTGATCTGGGCAGGGCCTCCTACAATGAGCAGTTCTTC | CASSDLGRASYNEQFF
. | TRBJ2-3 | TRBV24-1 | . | TGTGCCACCAGTGACCGGGCCGTACAGGGCACAGATACGCAGTATTTT | CATSDRAVQGTDTQYF
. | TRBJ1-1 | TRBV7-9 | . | TGTGCCAGCAGCTTCCGACAGGAACGAAACACTGAAGCTTTCTTT | CASSFRQERNTEAFF
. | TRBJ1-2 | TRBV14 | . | TGTGCCAGCAGCCAAGATTTAGGGCAGGGGAATGGCTACACCTTC | CASSQDLGQGNGYTF
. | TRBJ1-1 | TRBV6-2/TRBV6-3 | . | TGTGCCAGCAGTTACATCTTGAACAGCGGGACTGAAGCTTTCTTT | CASSYILNSGTEAFF
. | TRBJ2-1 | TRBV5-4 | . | TGTGCCAGCAGCTTGCTTGCTAGCGACAATGAGCAGTTCTTC | CASSLLASDNEQFF
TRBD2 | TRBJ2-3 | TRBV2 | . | TGTGCCAGCAGTGATGTGGCTAGCGGGGTAAAGCAGTATTTT | CASSDVASGVKQYF
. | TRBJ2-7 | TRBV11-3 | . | TGTGCCAGCAGCCCTAAGATAGCGTTCTACGAGCAGTACTTC | CASSPKIAFYEQYF
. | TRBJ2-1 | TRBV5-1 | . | TGCGCCAGCAGCTTGGAAGTGGGGAACAATGAGCAGTTCTTC | CASSLEVGNNEQFF
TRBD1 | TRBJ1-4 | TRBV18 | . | TGTGCCAGCTCACCGCTCCAGGGGGCAAACGAAAAACTGTTTTTT | CASSPLQGANEKLFF
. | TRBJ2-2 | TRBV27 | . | TGTGCCAGCAGTCTCGGGGCGGTCGGGGAGCTGTTTTTT | CASSLGAVGELFF
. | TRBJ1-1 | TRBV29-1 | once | TGCAGCGTTGAAGATGCAGCACCGAACACTGAAGCTTTCTTT | CSVEDAAPNTEAFF
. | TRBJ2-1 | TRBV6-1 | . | TGTGCCAGCAGTGAAGCGCCAGACAATGAGCAGTTCTTC | CASSEAPDNEQFF
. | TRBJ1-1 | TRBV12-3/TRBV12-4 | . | TGTGCCAGCAGCCGATTAACTCAGATGGAAGCTTTCTTT | CASSRLTQMEAFF